This entry is about one TCR beta chain. The antigen is unknown. The assay was immunoSEQ multiplex PCR, and TCRdb's table has in-frame clones only and misses some. The sample lists about 68,000 clones; around 73% were seen once. This sample is drawn from a study of PD-1 blockade in mismatch repair-deficient tumors. The wider study: Enrolled about 2012-2016, patients had progressing, pretreated mismatch repair-deficient cancers of about twelve types. Study-wide results and caveats: Rapid post-treatment expansion, then contraction, generally preceding radiologic response, marked tumor-resident clones.

All patients were mismatch repair deficient, assessed by either PCR or immunohistochemistry. TCRs were sequenced from a few patients responding to pembrolizumab. CDR1 is MNHNS, CDR2 SASEGT, per germline. The CDR3 is 15 amino acids. Germline trimming cut 6 bases from V and 4 bases from J; bases unmatched to any gene: 11. Sequenced here: peripheral blood, sampled 2 weeks after starting pembrolizumab. This clonotype was obtained from an adult with mismatch repair-deficient cancer. The rearrangement links TRBV6-1 to TRBJ2-7; the match to TRBD2 covers 8 bases. CDR3 in DNA: TGTGCCAGCAGGGGGGTAGAAAGCGGGAGATACGAGCAGTACTTC. Its translation is CASRGVESGRYEQYF.